A single sample is the source of the 29 T cell receptor beta chains below, sequenced in a study of cytomegalovirus exposure and HLA in healthy donors (dated by TCRdb to 2017 to 2019). Library prep was done by the immunoSEQ multiplex PCR assay. A mixture of 60 forward primers for TCR Vbeta segments and 13 reverse primers for TCR Jbeta segments was used in the multiplex PCR. The table was pulled from immuneACCESS by TCRdb, which kept in-frame rearrangements only. Such tables lose some clones; where checked, under half of the loss comes from unresolved V genes, and the rest has no known cause. The sample table records about 37,000 clones. The top ten clonotypes cover 5.9% of the sample. The sequenced sample was PBMCs. The receptor set was obtained from a human donor in good health.

The gene calls are TRBV5-1 and TRBJ1-1; 8 bases are a match to TRBD1. J was trimmed by 5 bases and V by 4 bases; bases with no gene match: 7. Germline V gene data show CDR1 as SGHRS and CDR2 as YFSETQ. The CDR3 length is 14 residues. As DNA, the CDR3 is TGCGCCAGCAGCGGCCAGGGGGCTGGAACTGAAGCTTTCTTT. It translates to CASSGQGAGTEAFF.

DNA for the CDR3: TGTGCCAGCAGTGAAAGAGTTTACAGGGGCAATCAGCCCCAGCATTTT. This gives the protein CASSERVYRGNQPQHF. V gene TRBV6-1 combines with J gene TRBJ1-5, with D perhaps TRBD1 (6 bases). CDR1 is MNHNS, CDR2 SASEGT, per germline. V lost 2 bases and J 2 bases, leaving 13 bases between the germline ends. The CDR3 covers 16 residues.

The genes are TRBV7-9 and TRBJ1-1; weak D call: TRBD1 (5 bases). The CDR3 is 12 residues long. The V end was cut by 8 bases, the J end by 5 bases, with 12 bases between. CDR1 and CDR2 from the germline V gene are SEHNR and FQNEAQ (reference sequence). In nucleotides, the CDR3 is TGTGCCAGCCGAACAGGATGGACTGAAGCTTTCTTT. It codes for CASRTGWTEAFF.

The chain employs TRBV5-1 and TRBJ2-5, with TRBD2 as a possible D gene (5 bases). The CDR3 extends over 12 amino acids. V gave up 2 bases and J gave up 4 bases, with 6 bases separating them. Germline CDR1 is SGHRS and CDR2 is YFSETQ. This CDR3 is CASSFEGETQYF. As DNA, the CDR3 is TGCGCCAGCAGCTTCGAGGGAGAGACCCAGTACTTC.

This sequence joins TRBV28 and TRBJ1-4; possible D gene TRBD1, 6 bases. The germline V and J ends were trimmed by 6 bases and 8 bases, with 19 bases remaining between them. The CDR3 has 15 residues. CDR1 is MDHEN, CDR2 SYDVKM, per germline. CDR3 region: CASRPDRISKEKLFF. CDR3 bases: TGTGCCAGCAGGCCCGACAGGATATCGAAAGAAAAACTGTTTTTT.

The rearrangement joins TRBV19 to TRBJ2-1, with 12 nucleotides matching TRBD1. The germline CDR1 and CDR2 sequences are LNHDA and SQIVND (reference sequence). The CDR3 consists of 16 residues. Germline trimming cut 6 bases from V and 5 bases from J; bases unmatched to any gene: 8. The chain's CDR3 is CASRILGQGADNEQFF. The CDR3 region has the DNA TGTGCCAGTAGGATCCTGGGACAGGGGGCGGACAATGAGCAGTTCTTC.

The chain has TRBV5-4 and TRBJ1-1; 9 nucleotides agree with TRBD1. The J segment lost 1 base and the V segment lost 4 bases, leaving 2 bases of the junction unmatched. There are 14 residues in the CDR3. Germline values: CDR1 SGHNT, CDR2 YYREEE (reference sequence). The CDR3 nucleotides are TGTGCCAGCAGCCGGGGACAGGGGAACACTGAAGCTTTCTTT. Encoded protein: CASSRGQGNTEAFF.

The chain recombines TRBV30 with TRBJ1-3, with D hard to call. Trimming took 3 bases from V and 4 from J, leaving 10 bases between them. Germline assignment: CDR1 GTSNPN and CDR2 SVGIG (reference sequence). There are 13 residues in the CDR3. The CDR3 sequence: CAWSLARGNTIYF. The DNA of the CDR3 is TGTGCCTGGAGCCTAGCACGAGGAAACACCATATATTTT.

The chain uses TRBV7-9 and TRBJ1-5; D gene ambiguous. Trimming took 0 bases from V and 3 from J, leaving 9 bases between them. The germline V gene encodes CDR1 SEHNR and CDR2 FQNEAQ (reference sequence). The CDR3 sequence is 15 residues long. The CDR3 loop reads CASSLAGELNQPQHF. CDR3 DNA: TGTGCCAGCAGCTTAGCCGGGGAACTCAATCAGCCCCAGCATTTT.

The CDR3 DNA reads TGTGCCAGTAGTCCGTGGGGCATAAAGGAGACCCAGTACTTC. This sequence encodes CASSPWGIKETQYF. The chain joins TRBV19 to TRBJ2-5, with D possibly matching TRBD1 (5 bases). Trimming pared 5 bases from V and 5 bases from J, leaving 15 bases between. The CDR3 is made up of 14 amino acids. Germline CDR1 and CDR2: LNHDA and SQIVND (reference sequence).

V is TRBV7-8 and J is TRBJ2-7; tentatively, D is TRBD1 (5 bases). Germline CDR1 reads SGHVS; CDR2 reads FQNEAQ. This CDR3 is 14 amino acids long. Trimming shortened V by 1 base and J by 2 bases, and 9 bases separated the two germline ends. DNA of the CDR3: TGTGCCAGCAGCTTAGTTGTCAGGGCCTACGAGCAGTACTTC. Encoded protein: CASSLVVRAYEQYF. The variable domain in full, with the rest retrieved from reference TRBV7-8 and TRBJ2-7, is GAGVSQSPRYKVAKRGQDVALRCDPISGHVSLFWYQQALGQGPEFLTYFQNEAQLDKSGLPSDRFFAERPEGSVSTLKIQRTQQEDSAVYLCASSLVVRAYEQYFGPGTRLTVT.

The V and J genes are TRBV5-1 and TRBJ2-1, with no clear D. Germline V gene sequence: CDR1 SGHRS, CDR2 YFSETQ. The CDR3 totals 15 residues. V lost 0 bases to trimming and J lost 2 bases, with 9 bases between them. The CDR3 sequence is CASSLVKSTYNEQFF. The DNA for the CDR3 is TGCGCCAGCAGCTTGGTGAAGTCTACCTACAATGAGCAGTTCTTC.

Written as DNA, the CDR3 is TGTGCCAGCAGCGGTCGTCAGGGAAATGGCGAGCAGTACTTC. It translates to CASSGRQGNGEQYF. This rearrangement joins TRBV14 to TRBJ2-7; maybe TRBD1 (5 bases). Trimming removed 5 bases from V and 6 bases from J, with 17 bases in between. Germline CDR1 reads SGHDN; CDR2 reads FVKESK. CDR3 length: 14 amino acids.

This chain links TRBV6-6 with TRBJ2-2; D remains ambiguous. V dropped 2 bases and J dropped 1 base, with 5 bases sitting between them. Germline CDR1 and CDR2: MNHNY and SVGAGI (reference sequence). The CDR3 spans 14 residues. CDR3 amino acids: CASSYNMNTGELFF. The CDR3 DNA is TGTGCCAGCAGTTACAATATGAACACCGGGGAGCTGTTTTTT.

The chain uses TRBV10-1 and TRBJ1-6, with D possibly being TRBD1 (6 bases). Trimming took off 3 bases at V and 9 bases at J, with 15 bases between the two ends. There are 15 residues in the CDR3. Germline V lookup: CDR1 WNHNN, CDR2 SYGVQD (reference sequence). The CDR3 DNA reads TGCGCCAGCAGTGAATCCTCGGCAGGGGCTTCACCCCTCCACTTT. This gives the protein CASSESSAGASPLHF.

This chain links TRBV10-3 with TRBJ1-2; 9 bases match TRBD1. The CDR3 runs to 13 residues. V lost 3 bases to trimming and J lost 8 bases; unmatched junction nucleotides: 4. Germline CDR1 reads ENHRY; CDR2 reads SYGVKD. CDR3 amino acids: CAISEQGAEGYTF. The CDR3, as DNA: TGTGCCATCAGTGAACAGGGGGCGGAGGGCTACACCTTC.

CDR3 nucleotides: TGTGCCAGCAGCTTAGCGCTAGCGGGGGGGGGCGATACGCAGTATTTT. This codes for CASSLALAGGGDTQYF. This chain connects TRBV5-6 to TRBJ2-3; 12 bases map to TRBD2. The J segment lost 6 bases and the V segment lost 2 bases, leaving 7 bases of the junction unmatched. Germline V gene data show CDR1 as SGHDT and CDR2 as YYEEEE. The CDR3 is 16 amino acids.

This rearrangement joins TRBV5-1 to TRBJ2-3; TRBD1 matches 8 bases. Germline V gene data show CDR1 as SGHRS and CDR2 as YFSETQ. V lost 4 bases and J lost 3; bases outside the gene matches: 7. The CDR3 totals 15 residues. The CDR3 sequence: CASSGGQGQTDTQYF. The CDR3 nucleotides read TGCGCCAGCAGCGGCGGACAGGGTCAAACAGATACGCAGTATTTT.

This chain links TRBV19 with TRBJ1-4, with 7 bases lining up with TRBD1. CDR3 length equals 16 residues. Germline-derived CDR1 and CDR2 are LNHDA and SQIVND (reference sequence). V was clipped by 5 bases and J by 4 bases; unmatched bases: 10. CDR3: CASSRLQGLGNEKLFF. Here the CDR3 DNA reads TGTGCCAGTAGTCGCCTACAGGGGCTGGGTAATGAAAAACTGTTTTTT. Looking up the rest from reference TRBV19 and TRBJ1-4 gives the full variable domain: DGGITQSPKYLFRKEGQNVTLSCEQNLNHDAMYWYRQDPGQGLRLIYYSQIVNDFQKGDIAEGYSVSREKKESFPLTVTSAQKNPTAFYLCASSRLQGLGNEKLFFGSGTQLSVL.

The J gene is TRBJ1-6, the V gene TRBV5-1, with 10 bases lining up with TRBD1. Germline assignment: CDR1 SGHRS and CDR2 YFSETQ. J lost 9 bases, V lost 9 bases, and 6 bases had no gene match. This CDR3 contains 13 residues. CDR3 sequence reads: CATSGTGASPLHF. The CDR3 nucleotides are TGCGCCACCTCAGGGACAGGGGCTTCACCCCTCCACTTT.

This chain links TRBV4-1 with TRBJ2-3; TRBD1 agrees at 10 bases. The CDR3 extends over 17 amino acids. Germline CDR1 and CDR2: MGHRA and YSYEKL. V was clipped by 0 bases and J by 3 bases; unmatched bases: 6. The CDR3 reads CASSQDRDRGWTDTQYF. The CDR3 coding sequence is TGCGCCAGCAGCCAAGATCGGGACAGGGGCTGGACAGATACGCAGTATTTT.

The chain combines TRBV30 with TRBJ1-3; D perhaps matches TRBD1 (6 bases). Per the germline V gene, CDR1 is GTSNPN and CDR2 is SVGIG (reference sequence). The CDR3 length is 13 residues. The V and J ends lost 1 base and 4 bases respectively, with 8 bases between them. The CDR3, as DNA: TGTGCCTGGAGTGGGACAGCGGGAAACACCATATATTTT. This codes for CAWSGTAGNTIYF.

The CDR3 nucleotides are TGTGCCAGCAGTTTGGGAGGATTCAGCTCCTATAATTCACCCCTCCACTTT. It translates to CASSLGGFSSYNSPLHF. The chain has TRBV28 and TRBJ1-6, with no clear D. There are 17 residues in the CDR3. V lost 3 bases to trimming and J lost 0 bases, with 12 bases between them. Germline V gene sequence: CDR1 MDHEN, CDR2 SYDVKM.

The chain couples TRBV7-2 to TRBJ2-3, with D maybe TRBD2 (7 bases). Germline CDR1 reads SGHTA; CDR2 reads FQGNSA. This CDR3 is 13 amino acids long. Deletions cut 3 bases from V and 7 bases from J, with 11 bases between. CDR3 protein: CASSLGGLNTQYF. The CDR3 DNA sequence: TGTGCCAGCAGCTTGGGGGGGCTTAATACGCAGTATTTT.

This chain's CDR3 is CASSLDRSAGETQYF. Here the CDR3 DNA reads TGTGCCAGCAGCTTAGATCGGTCCGCCGGGGAGACCCAGTACTTC. The chain is built from TRBV7-6 and TRBJ2-5; D uncertain. V lost 1 base and J 5 bases, leaving 14 bases between the germline ends. Germline V gene lookup returns CDR1 SGHVS and CDR2 FNYEAQ. CDR3 length: 15 amino acids. The whole variable domain, filled in from reference TRBV7-6 and TRBJ2-5, reads GAGVSQSPRYKVTKRGQDVALRCDPISGHVSLYWYRQALGQGPEFLTYFNYEAQQDKSGLPNDRFSAERPEGSISTLTIQRTEQRDSAMYRCASSLDRSAGETQYFGPGTRLLVL.

The rearrangement joins TRBV29-1 to TRBJ1-2, with D hard to call. Trimming took off 5 bases at V and 6 bases at J, with 10 bases between the two ends. The length of the CDR3 is 11 residues. Germline CDR1 SQVTM, CDR2 ANQGSEA. CDR3 sequence: CSVILPHGYTF. The CDR3 DNA sequence: TGCAGCGTTATACTCCCTCATGGCTACACCTTC. Full variable domain (remainder filled in from reference TRBV29-1 and TRBJ1-2): SAVISQKPSRDICQRGTSLTIQCQVDSQVTMMFWYRQQPGQSLTLIATANQGSEATYESGFVIDKFPISRPNLTFSTLTVSNMSPEDSSIYLCSVILPHGYTFGSGTRLTVV.

CDR3 coding DNA: TGTGCCAGCACCGGGGACAGTAACACTGAAGCTTTCTTT. Protein product: CASTGDSNTEAFF. The V and J genes are TRBV6-6 and TRBJ1-1; 7 bases fit TRBD1. With 7 bases clipped from V and 2 bases from J, the junction kept 4 bases outside the gene matches. Germline V gene data show CDR1 as MNHNY and CDR2 as SVGAGI (reference sequence). The CDR3 totals 13 residues.

This chain joins TRBV5-4 and TRBJ1-2, with D possibly TRBD1 on 6 matching bases. There are 14 residues in the CDR3. Trimming pared 4 bases from V and 2 bases from J, leaving 12 bases between. CDR1 is SGHNT and CDR2 is YYREEE in the germline V gene (reference sequence). CDR3 residues: CASSPHTGNYGYTF. The CDR3 coding sequence is TGTGCCAGCAGCCCTCACACAGGGAACTATGGCTACACCTTC.

The V call is TRBV27, the J call TRBJ1-2; D is undetermined. CDR1 and CDR2 from the germline V gene are MNHEY and SMNVEV (reference sequence). V was cut by 5 bases and J by 2 bases, with 9 bases left in between. CDR3 length equals 13 residues. CDR3 loop: CASSLQANYGYTF. CDR3 DNA: TGTGCCAGCAGTCTCCAGGCGAACTATGGCTACACCTTC.